This T cell receptor (beta chain) came from a study of CD8+ T cells in alopecia areata. For the study at large: Treated patients swallowed 5 to 10 mg of oral tofacitinib twice daily.

The V gene lost 4 bases and the J gene lost 5 bases, with 11 bases spanning the gap. The length of the CDR3 is 13 residues. Germline loops: CDR1 SNHLY, CDR2 FYNNEI. Notes on the study in general: The study found higher clonality in lesional than normal scalp, especially in alopecia totalis/universalis. Sharing of TCR sequences between patients (possibly for HLA-related reasons) was less clear than in mice.

This clone appeared a few times. Its antigen is unidentified. RNA extraction was followed by reverse transcription into cDNA, which acted as the sequencing template. Method: immunoSEQ multiplex PCR; TCRdb's copy keeps in-frame clones and lacks some. The data hold 90,000 to 100,000 clones, with 41% observed a single time. This receptor was taken from a human donor with alopecia areata. The chain carries TRBV2 and TRBJ2-5; D unclear. Sequencing was carried out using CD4+ T cells sorted from blood. The CDR3 coding sequence is TGTGCCAGCAGTGTTAGTAGGCATGAGACCCAGTACTTC. Amino acids: CASSVSRHETQYF.